The 27 T cell receptor beta chains in this list originate from one sample, sequenced in a study of immune evolution from preneoplasia to lung adenocarcinoma. Generated by immunoSEQ multiplex PCR, the TCRdb table keeps only in-frame clones and is missing some. The sample contains thousands of clones, about 82% of which appear only once. The sequenced sample was FFPE minimally invasive lung adenocarcinoma tissue. These receptor sequences come from a person aged 65 to 85 with lung adenocarcinoma.

The chain couples TRBV10-3 to TRBJ2-7; D is ambiguous. V was shortened by 10 bases and J by 2 bases, with 12 bases between the two germline ends. Germline V lookup: CDR1 ENHRY, CDR2 SYGVKD. The CDR3 extends over 12 amino acids. The CDR3 nucleotides are TGTGCCACCCAAAGAAAAGCCTACGAGCAGTACTTC. Translating it yields CATQRKAYEQYF.

This clone was counted a single time. The CDR3 sequence: CASSLGAPNSNQPQHF. CDR3 DNA sequence: TGTGCCAGCAGCTTAGGGGCACCAAATAGCAATCAGCCCCAGCATTTT. V gene TRBV7-8 combines with J gene TRBJ1-5; D unresolved. CDR1 and CDR2 (germline): SGHVS, FQNEAQ. With 1 base removed from V and 0 bases from J, the gap between germline ends came to 10 bases. The CDR3 consists of 16 residues.

This clone has only one observation. V is TRBV28 and J is TRBJ1-2; TRBD1 might be the D (6 bases). The CDR3 has 13 residues. The ends were cut back, 6 bases at V and 6 bases at J, with 14 bases in the middle. Germline CDR1 is MDHEN and CDR2 is SYDVKM. The DNA for the CDR3 is TGTGCCAGCAGAATCGGGGGCCGGGATGGCTACACCTTC. It codes for CASRIGGRDGYTF.

CDR3 residues: CASSIIRTGGGETQYF. The CDR3 DNA reads as TGTGCCAGTAGTATAATTCGGACAGGAGGGGGAGAGACCCAGTACTTC. This chain links TRBV19 with TRBJ2-5; D possibly corresponds to TRBD1 (7 bases). The length of the CDR3 is 16 residues. V dropped 2 bases and J dropped 4 bases, with 17 bases sitting between them. Germline V gene lookup returns CDR1 LNHDA and CDR2 SQIVND (reference sequence).

CDR3 nucleotide sequence: TGTGCCAGCAGGGGGACAGGGGGGATCTACGAGCAGTACTTC. Translation gives CASRGTGGIYEQYF. This rearrangement joins TRBV2 to TRBJ2-7; 11 nucleotides align to TRBD1. V dropped 6 bases and J dropped 3; count of bases not matched to a gene: 4. Per germline, CDR1 SNHLY and CDR2 FYNNEI. This CDR3 contains 14 residues. Full variable domain (rest looked up from reference TRBV2 and TRBJ2-7): EPEVTQTPSHQVTQMGQEVILRCVPISNHLYFYWYRQILGQKVEFLVSFYNNEISEKSEIFDDQFSVERPDGSNFTLKIRSTKLEDSAMYFCASRGTGGIYEQYFGPGTRLTVT.

This rearrangement joins TRBV5-6 to TRBJ2-7; D uncertain. CDR1 and CDR2 (germline): SGHDT, YYEEEE. The V gene lost 2 bases and the J gene lost 2 bases, with 5 bases spanning the gap. The CDR3 is 12 residues long. As DNA, the CDR3 is TGTGCCAGCAGCTTAAGGCCCTACGAGCAGTACTTC. This translates into CASSLRPYEQYF.

This clone was detected a few times. CDR3 nucleotides: TGTGCCAGCAGCGCCAATAGGGGCGCACATGAACTGCAGTACTTC. Amino acid sequence: CASSANRGAHELQYF. The rearrangement uses TRBV7-3 and TRBJ2-7; possibly TRBD1 for D (5 bases). Germline lookup yields CDR1 SGHTA and CDR2 FQGTGA. V dropped 5 bases and J dropped 9 bases, with 23 bases sitting between them. The CDR3 is made up of 15 amino acids. Variable domain in full (rest from reference TRBV7-3 and TRBJ2-7): GAGVSQTPSNKVTEKGKYVELRCDPISGHTALYWYRQSLGQGPEFLIYFQGTGAADDSGLPNDRFFAVRPEGSVSTLKIQRTERGDSAVYLCASSANRGAHELQYFGPGTRLTVT.

This clone was found a few times. The gene calls are TRBV9 and TRBJ2-5; 12 bases fit TRBD2. Germline V gene sequence: CDR1 SGDLS, CDR2 YYNGEE. J lost 1 base, V lost 4 bases, and 8 bases had no gene match. This CDR3 has 17 amino acids. CDR3 residues: CASSHSKLAGGQETQYF. CDR3 DNA sequence: TGTGCCAGCAGCCACTCAAAACTAGCGGGGGGCCAAGAGACCCAGTACTTC. Looking up the rest from reference TRBV9 and TRBJ2-5 gives the full variable domain: DSGVTQTPKHLITATGQRVTLRCSPRSGDLSVYWYQQSLDQGLQFLIQYYNGEERAKGNILERFSAQQFPDLHSELNLSSLELGDSALYFCASSHSKLAGGQETQYFGPGTRLLVL.

The chain carries TRBV7-9 and TRBJ2-1; a possible D gene is TRBD2 (6 bases). V shed 3 bases and J shed 16 bases, with 16 bases lying between them. The CDR3 sequence is 12 residues long. CDR1 and CDR2 (germline): SEHNR, FQNEAQ (reference sequence). Here the CDR3 reads CASSLLEGLLFF. Written as DNA, the CDR3 is TGTGCCAGCAGCTTGTTGGAGGGTCTACTTTTCTTC.

This rearrangement joins TRBV18 to TRBJ1-4; D uncertain. CDR1 KGHSH and CDR2 LQKENI come from the germline V gene. V was pared by 4 bases and J by 8 bases, with 11 bases between. This CDR3 is 13 amino acids long. The CDR3 bases are TGTGCCAGCTCACGGGGTTCCGACGAAAAACTGTTTTTT. Translating it yields CASSRGSDEKLFF. Together with reference TRBV18 and TRBJ1-4, the CDR3 gives the full variable domain: NAGVMQNPRHLVRRRGQEARLRCSPMKGHSHVYWYRQLPEEGLKFMVYLQKENIIDESGMPKERFSAEFPKEGPSILRIQQVVRGDSAAYFCASSRGSDEKLFFGSGTQLSVL.

Here the CDR3 DNA reads TGTGCCAGCAGTTACGGCGGGATGGATGCTTTCTTT. Its translation: CASSYGGMDAFF. The chain carries TRBV6-6 and TRBJ1-1; D is unclear. The V end lost 2 bases, the J end lost 11 bases, and 12 bases lay between the germline ends. This CDR3 spans 12 amino acids. Looked up from germline, CDR1 is MNHNY and CDR2 is SVGAGI (reference sequence).

The chain couples TRBV9 to TRBJ1-1; 7 bases agree with TRBD1. The CDR3 extends over 18 amino acids. The junction had 14 bases not matched to a gene; V was cut back by 1 base and J by 2 bases. CDR1 is SGDLS, CDR2 YYNGEE, per germline. In DNA form, the CDR3 reads TGTGCCAGCAGCGTACACGGACAGGTCCTTCAGGTAAACACTGAAGCTTTCTTT. This sequence encodes CASSVHGQVLQVNTEAFF.

This clone was seen more than once but under ten times. The chain carries TRBV7-9 and TRBJ1-1; D call uncertain. CDR1 SEHNR and CDR2 FQNEAQ come from the germline V gene (reference sequence). This CDR3 is built from 15 residues. Trimming pared 1 base from V and 6 bases from J, leaving 15 bases between. The CDR3 DNA is TGTGCCAGCAGCTTAGTTGGGGTAATGAGGGCTGAAGCTTTCTTT. Translated: CASSLVGVMRAEAFF.

V is TRBV7-2 and J is TRBJ2-2; no clear D. The CDR3 runs to 15 residues. The germline V gene encodes CDR1 SGHTA and CDR2 FQGNSA. Between the trimmed V and J ends, which lost 3 bases and 1 base, there was a span of 9 bases. The CDR3 nucleotides are TGTGCCAGCAGCTTCACAGTCCAGAACACCGGGGAGCTGTTTTTT. As protein: CASSFTVQNTGELFF.

The chain is built from TRBV2 and TRBJ1-4, with no clear D. There are 16 residues in the CDR3. In germline, CDR1 is SNHLY, CDR2 FYNNEI. Deletions cut 7 bases from V and 7 bases from J, with 22 bases between. CDR3 sequence: CASTLSPIRSGEKLFF. In DNA form, the CDR3 reads TGTGCCAGCACCCTGAGCCCAATTAGGAGCGGTGAAAAACTGTTTTTT.

The chain combines TRBV7-9 with TRBJ2-7, with D perhaps TRBD1 (6 bases). The CDR3 runs to 13 residues. V was pared by 8 bases and J by 2 bases, with 13 bases between. Germline lookup yields CDR1 SEHNR and CDR2 FQNEAQ (reference sequence). The CDR3 loop reads CASYRDTAYEQYF. The CDR3 nucleotides read TGTGCCAGCTACCGGGACACGGCCTACGAGCAGTACTTC.

The CDR3 DNA follows: TGTGCCTGGGAAGCCCGGGAGACCCAGTACTTC. Its protein is CAWEARETQYF. The chain recombines TRBV30 with TRBJ2-5; D not resolved. Trimming removed 5 bases at V and 5 bases at J, with 9 bases between. Germline CDR1 and CDR2: GTSNPN and SVGIG (reference sequence). The CDR3 loop spans 11 amino acids.

This chain uses TRBV5-1 with TRBJ2-2; 10 bases agree with TRBD1. V was clipped by 4 bases and J by 6 bases; unmatched bases: 9. The CDR3 runs 16 residues. Germline V CDR1 and CDR2: SGHRS, YFSETQ. The CDR3 bases are TGCGCCAGCAGCGACTGGGACAGGGGCAACGCCGGGGAGCTGTTTTTT. Amino acid sequence: CASSDWDRGNAGELFF.

The rearrangement joins TRBV11-2 to TRBJ2-1; D is perhaps TRBD1 or TRBD2 (7 bases each). CDR1 is SGHAT and CDR2 is FQNNGV in the germline V gene. The CDR3 has 18 residues. The V gene lost 5 bases and the J gene lost 7 bases, with 27 bases spanning the gap. CDR3 region: CASSPLFGEGAGFNEQFF. CDR3 nucleotides: TGTGCCAGCAGCCCGTTATTTGGGGAGGGGGCGGGTTTTAATGAGCAGTTCTTC.

The chain combines TRBV19 with TRBJ2-2, with 7 bases identical to TRBD1. Germline-derived CDR1 and CDR2 are LNHDA and SQIVND (reference sequence). CDR3 length: 15 amino acids. The V gene end was trimmed by 7 bases and the J gene end by 0 bases; junction bases not matched to a gene: 5. The CDR3 DNA sequence: TGTGCCAGTACCCAGGACAGGACGAACACCGGGGAGCTGTTTTTT. The encoded protein is CASTQDRTNTGELFF.

This sequence joins TRBV15 and TRBJ2-2; no firm D call. The V and J ends lost 5 bases and 0 bases respectively, with 10 bases between them. The CDR3 consists of 15 residues. The V gene's germline CDR1 is LNHNV and CDR2 YYDKDF (reference sequence). The CDR3, as DNA: TGTGCCACCAGCGTGACCAGAGCGAACACCGGGGAGCTGTTTTTT. Its translation: CATSVTRANTGELFF.

The rearrangement links TRBV7-2 to TRBJ2-3, with TRBD2 as a possible D gene (6 bases). Trimming shortened V by 4 bases and J by 6 bases, and 20 bases separated the two germline ends. The CDR3 is made up of 16 amino acids. Germline CDR1 and CDR2: SGHTA and FQGNSA. The CDR3 nucleotides are TGTGCCAGCAGCTACGACCCGGGACTTAGACGGGATACGCAGTATTTT. Amino acids: CASSYDPGLRRDTQYF.

V is TRBV11-2 and J is TRBJ1-5; no reliable D call. There are 13 residues in the CDR3. Trimming removed 2 bases from V and 6 bases from J, with 8 bases in between. Germline CDR1 SGHAT, CDR2 FQNNGV. CDR3 residues: CASSLKGFQPQHF. The CDR3 nucleotides read TGTGCCAGCAGCTTAAAGGGCTTTCAGCCCCAGCATTTT.

The chain combines TRBV29-1 with TRBJ1-2; no definite D call. Trimming took off 4 bases at V and 4 bases at J, with 10 bases between the two ends. In germline, CDR1 is SQVTM, CDR2 ANQGSEA. This CDR3 contains 12 residues. The CDR3 loop is CSVAESSYGYTF. In DNA form, the CDR3 reads TGCAGCGTTGCCGAGTCCTCCTATGGCTACACCTTC.

The chain couples TRBV6-5 to TRBJ1-1; D is possibly TRBD1 (6 bases). With 2 bases removed from V and 7 bases from J, the gap between germline ends came to 14 bases. Looked up from germline, CDR1 is MNHEY and CDR2 is SVGAGI. The CDR3 has 14 amino acids. The CDR3 DNA is TGTGCCAGCAGTTACAACAGGGAATCCCATGAAGCTTTCTTT. Translated, it gives CASSYNRESHEAFF.

The CDR3, as DNA: TGCGCCAGCAGCCAAGGCTCAAGTGGGGGGGGTATTGGCTACACCTTC. It translates to CASSQGSSGGGIGYTF. V is TRBV4-1 and J is TRBJ1-2; weak D call: TRBD1 (5 bases). CDR1 MGHRA and CDR2 YSYEKL come from the germline V gene. The CDR3 is 16 residues long. The V end was cut by 1 base, the J end by 7 bases, with 19 bases between.

CDR3 sequence reads: CASSQDLYRGNYGYTF. In DNA form, the CDR3 reads TGCGCCAGCAGCCAAGATTTGTACAGGGGCAACTATGGCTACACCTTC. This sequence joins TRBV4-1 and TRBJ1-2, with 7 nucleotides matching TRBD1. The junction had 6 bases not matched to a gene; V was cut back by 0 bases and J by 2 bases. This CDR3 spans 16 amino acids. Germline V gene lookup returns CDR1 MGHRA and CDR2 YSYEKL.